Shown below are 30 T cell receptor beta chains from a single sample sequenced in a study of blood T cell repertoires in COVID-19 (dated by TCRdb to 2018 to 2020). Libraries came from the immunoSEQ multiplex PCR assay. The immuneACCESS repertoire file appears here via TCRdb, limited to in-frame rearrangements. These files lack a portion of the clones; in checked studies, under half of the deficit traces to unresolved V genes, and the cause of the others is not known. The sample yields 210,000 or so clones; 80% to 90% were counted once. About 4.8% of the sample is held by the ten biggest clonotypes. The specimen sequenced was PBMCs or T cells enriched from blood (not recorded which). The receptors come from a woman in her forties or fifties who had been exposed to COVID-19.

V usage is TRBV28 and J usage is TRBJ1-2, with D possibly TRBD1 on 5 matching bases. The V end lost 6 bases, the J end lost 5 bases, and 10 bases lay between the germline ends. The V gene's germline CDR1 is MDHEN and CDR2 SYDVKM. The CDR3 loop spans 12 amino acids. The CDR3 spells CASRSGVYGYTF. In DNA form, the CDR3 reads TGTGCCAGCAGATCGGGGGTTTATGGCTACACCTTC.

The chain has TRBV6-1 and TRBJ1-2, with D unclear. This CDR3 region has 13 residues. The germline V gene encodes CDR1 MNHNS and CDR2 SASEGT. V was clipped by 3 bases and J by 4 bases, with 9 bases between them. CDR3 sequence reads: CASSDHRSYGYTF. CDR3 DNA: TGTGCCAGCAGTGACCATAGGAGCTATGGCTACACCTTC.

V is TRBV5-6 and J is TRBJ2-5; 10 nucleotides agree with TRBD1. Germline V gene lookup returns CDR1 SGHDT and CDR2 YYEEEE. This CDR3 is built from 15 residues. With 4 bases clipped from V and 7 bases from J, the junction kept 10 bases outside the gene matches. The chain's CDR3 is CASSPTGTGVGTQYF. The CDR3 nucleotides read TGTGCCAGCAGCCCGACCGGGACAGGGGTCGGGACCCAGTACTTC. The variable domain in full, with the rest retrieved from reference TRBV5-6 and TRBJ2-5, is DAGVTQSPTHLIKTRGQQVTLRCSPKSGHDTVSWYQQALGQGPQFIFQYYEEEERQRGNFPDRFSGHQFPNYSSELNVNALLLGDSALYLCASSPTGTGVGTQYFGPGTRLLVL.

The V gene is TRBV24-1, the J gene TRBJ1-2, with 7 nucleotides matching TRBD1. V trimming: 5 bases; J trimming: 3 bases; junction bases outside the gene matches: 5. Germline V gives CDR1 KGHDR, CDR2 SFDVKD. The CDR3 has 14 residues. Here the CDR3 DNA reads TGTGCCACCAGTGCCGGGGACAGATACTATGGCTACACCTTC. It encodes CATSAGDRYYGYTF.

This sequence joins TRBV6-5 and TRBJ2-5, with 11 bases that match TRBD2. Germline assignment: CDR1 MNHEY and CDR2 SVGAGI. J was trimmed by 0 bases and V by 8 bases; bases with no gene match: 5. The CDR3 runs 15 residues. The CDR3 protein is CASSPTSGDQETQYF. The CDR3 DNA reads TGTGCCAGCTCCCCGACTAGCGGGGACCAAGAGACCCAGTACTTC.

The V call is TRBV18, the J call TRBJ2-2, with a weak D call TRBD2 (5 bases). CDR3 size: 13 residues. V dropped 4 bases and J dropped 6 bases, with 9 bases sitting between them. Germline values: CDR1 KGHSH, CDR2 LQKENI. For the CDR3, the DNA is TGTGCCAGCTCACTTAAGAGGGCCGGGGAGCTGTTTTTT. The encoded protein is CASSLKRAGELFF.

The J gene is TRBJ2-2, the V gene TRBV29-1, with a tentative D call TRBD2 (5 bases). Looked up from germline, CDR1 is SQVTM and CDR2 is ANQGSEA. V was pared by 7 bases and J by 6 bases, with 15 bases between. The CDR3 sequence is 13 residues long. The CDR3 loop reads CSAKRGVAGELFF. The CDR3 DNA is TGCAGCGCCAAACGGGGAGTGGCCGGGGAGCTGTTTTTT.

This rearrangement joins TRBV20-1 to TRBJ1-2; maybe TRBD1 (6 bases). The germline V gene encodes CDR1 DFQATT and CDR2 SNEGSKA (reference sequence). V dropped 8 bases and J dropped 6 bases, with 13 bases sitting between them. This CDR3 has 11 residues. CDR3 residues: CSRNQGHGYTF. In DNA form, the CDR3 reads TGCAGTCGGAACCAGGGGCATGGCTACACCTTC.

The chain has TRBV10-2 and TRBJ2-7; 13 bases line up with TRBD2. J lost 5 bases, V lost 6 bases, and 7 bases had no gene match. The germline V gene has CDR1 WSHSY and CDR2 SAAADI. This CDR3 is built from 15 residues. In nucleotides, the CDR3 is TGCGCCAGCAGAGGGACTAGCGGGGAAGGGCACGAGCAGTACTTC. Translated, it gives CASRGTSGEGHEQYF.

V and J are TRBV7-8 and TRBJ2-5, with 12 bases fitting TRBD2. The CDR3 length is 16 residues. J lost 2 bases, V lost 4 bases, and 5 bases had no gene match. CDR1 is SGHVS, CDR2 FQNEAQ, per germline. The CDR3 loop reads CASSSFGLAGQETQYF. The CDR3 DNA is TGTGCCAGCAGCTCCTTCGGACTAGCGGGGCAAGAGACCCAGTACTTC.

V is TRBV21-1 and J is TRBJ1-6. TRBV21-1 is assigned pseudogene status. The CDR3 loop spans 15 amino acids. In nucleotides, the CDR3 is TGTGCCAGCATCCTAAACCGGGCGGGGAATTCACCCCTCCACTTT. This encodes CASILNRAGNSPLHF.

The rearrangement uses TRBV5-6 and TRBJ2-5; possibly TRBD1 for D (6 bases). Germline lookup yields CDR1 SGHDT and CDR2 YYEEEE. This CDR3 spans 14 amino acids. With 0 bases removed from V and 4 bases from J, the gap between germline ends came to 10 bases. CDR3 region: CASSLATGRETQYF. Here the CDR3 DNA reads TGTGCCAGCAGCTTGGCCACAGGGAGAGAGACCCAGTACTTC.

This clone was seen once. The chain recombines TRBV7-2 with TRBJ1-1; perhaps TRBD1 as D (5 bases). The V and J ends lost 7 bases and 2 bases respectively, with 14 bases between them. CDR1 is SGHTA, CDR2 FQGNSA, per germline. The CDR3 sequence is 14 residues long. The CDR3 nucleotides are TGTGCCAGCATCCGTAGGAGGGGTAACACTGAAGCTTTCTTT. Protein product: CASIRRRGNTEAFF.

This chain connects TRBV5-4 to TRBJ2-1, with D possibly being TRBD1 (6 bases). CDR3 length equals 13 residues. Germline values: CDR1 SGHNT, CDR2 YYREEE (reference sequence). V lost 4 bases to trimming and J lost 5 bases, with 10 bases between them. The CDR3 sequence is CASSLQGNNEQFF. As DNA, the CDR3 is TGTGCCAGCAGCCTTCAGGGGAACAATGAGCAGTTCTTC.

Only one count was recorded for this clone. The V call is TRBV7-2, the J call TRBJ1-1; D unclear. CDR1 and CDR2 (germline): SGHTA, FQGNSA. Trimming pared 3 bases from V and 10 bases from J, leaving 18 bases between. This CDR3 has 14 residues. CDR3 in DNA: TGTGCCAGCAGCTTTCCAGGCCCCCAGGCTGGAGCTTTCTTT. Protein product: CASSFPGPQAGAFF.

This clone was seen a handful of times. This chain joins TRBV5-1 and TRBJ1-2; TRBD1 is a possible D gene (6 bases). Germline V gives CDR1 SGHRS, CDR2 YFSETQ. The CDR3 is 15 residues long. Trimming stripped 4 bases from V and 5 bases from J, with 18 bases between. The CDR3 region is CASSPDGGRFYGYTF. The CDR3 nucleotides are TGCGCCAGCAGCCCGGACGGGGGGCGCTTTTATGGCTACACCTTC. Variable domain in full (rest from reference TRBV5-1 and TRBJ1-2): KAGVTQTPRYLIKTRGQQVTLSCSPISGHRSVSWYQQTPGQGLQFLFEYFSETQRNKGNFPGRFSGRQFSNSRSEMNVSTLELGDSALYLCASSPDGGRFYGYTFGSGTRLTVV.

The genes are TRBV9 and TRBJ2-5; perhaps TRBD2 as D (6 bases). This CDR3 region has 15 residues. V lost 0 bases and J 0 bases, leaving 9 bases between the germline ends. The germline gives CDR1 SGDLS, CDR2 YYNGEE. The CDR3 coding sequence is TGTGCCAGCAGCGTAGGTGGGACTCACCAAGAGACCCAGTACTTC. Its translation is CASSVGGTHQETQYF.

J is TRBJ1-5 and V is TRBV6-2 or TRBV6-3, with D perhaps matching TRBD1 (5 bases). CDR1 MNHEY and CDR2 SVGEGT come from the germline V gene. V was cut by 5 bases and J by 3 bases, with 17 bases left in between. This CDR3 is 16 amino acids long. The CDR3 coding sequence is TGTGCCAGCAGTCTGGGACTAGCAGGGTCCAATCAGCCCCAGCATTTT. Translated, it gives CASSLGLAGSNQPQHF.

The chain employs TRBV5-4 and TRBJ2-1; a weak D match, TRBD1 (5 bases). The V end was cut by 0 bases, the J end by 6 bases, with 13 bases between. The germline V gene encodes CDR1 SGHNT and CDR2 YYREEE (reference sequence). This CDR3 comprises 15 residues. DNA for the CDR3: TGTGCCAGCAGCTTGGGTGGGCAGGGTACCAATGAGCAGTTCTTC. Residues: CASSLGGQGTNEQFF.

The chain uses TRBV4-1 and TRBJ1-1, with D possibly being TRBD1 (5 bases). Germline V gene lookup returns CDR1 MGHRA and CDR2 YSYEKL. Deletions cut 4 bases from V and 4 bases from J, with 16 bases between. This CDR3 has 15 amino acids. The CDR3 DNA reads TGCGCCAGCAGCCGGTCGGCAGGGAAGGGCACTGAAGCTTTCTTT. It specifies CASSRSAGKGTEAFF.

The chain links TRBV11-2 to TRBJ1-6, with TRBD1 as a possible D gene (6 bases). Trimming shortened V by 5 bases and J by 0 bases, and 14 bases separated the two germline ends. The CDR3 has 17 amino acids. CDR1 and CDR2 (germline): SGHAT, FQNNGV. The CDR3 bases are TGTGCCAGCAGCGTCCGACAGGAGAGCTCCTATAATTCACCCCTCCACTTT. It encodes CASSVRQESSYNSPLHF.

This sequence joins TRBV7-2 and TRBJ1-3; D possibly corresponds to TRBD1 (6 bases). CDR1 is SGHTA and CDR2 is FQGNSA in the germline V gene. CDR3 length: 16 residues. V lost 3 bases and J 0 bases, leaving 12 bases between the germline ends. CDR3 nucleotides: TGTGCCAGCAGCTTCCCTGACAGGCTCTCTGGAAACACCATATATTTT. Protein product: CASSFPDRLSGNTIYF.

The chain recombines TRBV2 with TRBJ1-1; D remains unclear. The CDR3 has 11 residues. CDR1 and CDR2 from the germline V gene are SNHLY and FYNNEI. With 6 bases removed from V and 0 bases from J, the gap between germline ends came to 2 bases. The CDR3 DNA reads TGTGCCAGCAGCATGAACACTGAAGCTTTCTTT. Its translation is CASSMNTEAFF. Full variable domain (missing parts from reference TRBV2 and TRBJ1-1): EPEVTQTPSHQVTQMGQEVILRCVPISNHLYFYWYRQILGQKVEFLVSFYNNEISEKSEIFDDQFSVERPDGSNFTLKIRSTKLEDSAMYFCASSMNTEAFFGQGTRLTVV.

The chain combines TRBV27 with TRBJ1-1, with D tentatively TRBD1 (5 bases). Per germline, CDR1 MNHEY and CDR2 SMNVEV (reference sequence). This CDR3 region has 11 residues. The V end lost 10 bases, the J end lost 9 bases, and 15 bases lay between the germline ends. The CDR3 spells CATVGGAQAFF. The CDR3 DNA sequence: TGTGCCACCGTCGGAGGGGCACAAGCTTTCTTT.

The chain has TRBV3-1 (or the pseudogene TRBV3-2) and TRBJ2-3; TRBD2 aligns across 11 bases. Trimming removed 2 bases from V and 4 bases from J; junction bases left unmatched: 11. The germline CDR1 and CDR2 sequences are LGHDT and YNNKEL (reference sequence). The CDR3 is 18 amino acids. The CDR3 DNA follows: TGTGCCAGCAGCCAACTATTAGCGGGGGGGAGAGGAGCAGATACGCAGTATTTT. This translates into CASSQLLAGGRGADTQYF.

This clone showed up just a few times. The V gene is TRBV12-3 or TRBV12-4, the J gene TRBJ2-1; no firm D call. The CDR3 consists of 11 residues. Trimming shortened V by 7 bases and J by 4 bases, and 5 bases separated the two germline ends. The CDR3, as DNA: TGTGCCAGCAATAAATACAATGAGCAGTTCTTC. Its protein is CASNKYNEQFF.

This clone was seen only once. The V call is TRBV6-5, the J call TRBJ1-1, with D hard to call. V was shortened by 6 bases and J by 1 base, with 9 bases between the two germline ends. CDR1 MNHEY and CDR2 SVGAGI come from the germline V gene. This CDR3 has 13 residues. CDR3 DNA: TGTGCCAGCAGGGGCTTGAGGAACACTGAAGCTTTCTTT. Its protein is CASRGLRNTEAFF.

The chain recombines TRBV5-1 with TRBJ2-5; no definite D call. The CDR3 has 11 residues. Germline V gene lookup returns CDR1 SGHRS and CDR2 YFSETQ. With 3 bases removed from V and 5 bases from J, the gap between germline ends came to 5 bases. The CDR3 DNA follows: TGCGCCAGCAGCTCCGGGGAGACCCAGTACTTC. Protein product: CASSSGETQYF.

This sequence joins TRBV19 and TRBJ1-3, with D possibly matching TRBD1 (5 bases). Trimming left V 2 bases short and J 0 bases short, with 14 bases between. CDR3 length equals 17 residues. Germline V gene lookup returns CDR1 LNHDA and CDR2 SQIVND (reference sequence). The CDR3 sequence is CASSIRGSTNSGNTIYF. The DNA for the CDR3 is TGTGCCAGTAGTATAAGGGGCAGCACGAACTCTGGAAACACCATATATTTT.

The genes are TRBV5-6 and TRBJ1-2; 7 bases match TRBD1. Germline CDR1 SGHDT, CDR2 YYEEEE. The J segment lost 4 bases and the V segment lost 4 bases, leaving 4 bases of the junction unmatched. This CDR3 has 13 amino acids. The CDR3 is CASSPGGTYGYTF. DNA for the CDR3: TGTGCCAGCAGCCCAGGGGGGACCTATGGCTACACCTTC.